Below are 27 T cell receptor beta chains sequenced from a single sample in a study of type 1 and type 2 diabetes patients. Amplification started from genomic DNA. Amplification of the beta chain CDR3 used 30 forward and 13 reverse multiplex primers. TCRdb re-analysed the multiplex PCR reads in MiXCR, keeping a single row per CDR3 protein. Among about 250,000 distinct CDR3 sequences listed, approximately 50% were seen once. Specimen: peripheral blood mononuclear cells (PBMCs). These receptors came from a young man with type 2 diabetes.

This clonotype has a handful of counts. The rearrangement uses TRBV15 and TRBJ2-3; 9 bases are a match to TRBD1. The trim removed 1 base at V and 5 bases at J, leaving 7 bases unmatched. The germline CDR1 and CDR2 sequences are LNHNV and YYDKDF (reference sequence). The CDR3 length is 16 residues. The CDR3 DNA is TGTGCCACCAGCAGAGCCACCGGGACAGGGCGAGATACGCAGTATTTT. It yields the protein CATSRATGTGRDTQYF.

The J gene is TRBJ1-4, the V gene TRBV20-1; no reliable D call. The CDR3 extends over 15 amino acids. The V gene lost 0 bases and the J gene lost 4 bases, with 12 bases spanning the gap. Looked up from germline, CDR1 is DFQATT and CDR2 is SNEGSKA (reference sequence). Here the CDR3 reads CSARDRPRLNEKLFF. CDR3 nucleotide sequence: TGCAGTGCTAGAGACCGGCCTCGCCTTAATGAAAAACTGTTTTTT.

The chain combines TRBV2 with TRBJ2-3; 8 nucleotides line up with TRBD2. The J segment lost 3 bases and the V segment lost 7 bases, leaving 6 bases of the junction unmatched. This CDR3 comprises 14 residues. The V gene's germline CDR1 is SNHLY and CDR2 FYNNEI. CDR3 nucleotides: TGTGCCAGCATCGGGGGGGGCTGGACAGATACGCAGTATTTT. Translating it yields CASIGGGWTDTQYF.

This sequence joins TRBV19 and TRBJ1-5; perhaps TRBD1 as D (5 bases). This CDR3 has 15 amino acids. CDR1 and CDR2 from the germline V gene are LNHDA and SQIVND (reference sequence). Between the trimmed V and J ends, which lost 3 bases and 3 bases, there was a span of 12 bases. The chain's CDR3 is CASSMGGRHNQPQHF. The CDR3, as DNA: TGTGCCAGTAGTATGGGGGGGAGGCACAATCAGCCCCAGCATTTT.

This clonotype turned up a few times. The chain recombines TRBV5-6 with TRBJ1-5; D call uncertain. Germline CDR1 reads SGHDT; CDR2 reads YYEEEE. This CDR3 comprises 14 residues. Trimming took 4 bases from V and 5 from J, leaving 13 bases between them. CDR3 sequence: CASSREGWDQPQHF. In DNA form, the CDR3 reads TGTGCCAGCAGCCGGGAGGGCTGGGATCAGCCCCAGCATTTT.

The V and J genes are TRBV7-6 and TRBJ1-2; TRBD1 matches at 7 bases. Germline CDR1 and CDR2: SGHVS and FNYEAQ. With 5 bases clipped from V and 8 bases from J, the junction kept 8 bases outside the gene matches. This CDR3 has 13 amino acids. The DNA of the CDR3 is TGTGCCAGCAGCAACAGGGGTATGGAGGGCTACACCTTC. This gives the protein CASSNRGMEGYTF.

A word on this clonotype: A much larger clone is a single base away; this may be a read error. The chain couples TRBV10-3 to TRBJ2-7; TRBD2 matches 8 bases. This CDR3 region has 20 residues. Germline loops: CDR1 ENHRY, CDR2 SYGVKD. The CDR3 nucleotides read TGTGCCATCAGTAAGTCGACTCTAGGGCTAGCGGGTCCCACCTCCTACGAGCAGTACTTC. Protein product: CAISKSTLGLAGPTSYEQYF.

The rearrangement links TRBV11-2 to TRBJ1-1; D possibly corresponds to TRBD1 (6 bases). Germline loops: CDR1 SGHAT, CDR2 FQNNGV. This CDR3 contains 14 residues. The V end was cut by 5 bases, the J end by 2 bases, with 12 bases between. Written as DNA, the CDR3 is TGTGCCAGCAGCGCCACGGACAGAAACACTGAAGCTTTCTTT. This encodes CASSATDRNTEAFF.

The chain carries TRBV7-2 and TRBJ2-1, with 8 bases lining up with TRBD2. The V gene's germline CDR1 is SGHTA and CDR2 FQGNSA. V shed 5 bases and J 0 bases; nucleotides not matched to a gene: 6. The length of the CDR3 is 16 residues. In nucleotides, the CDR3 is TGTGCCAGCAGCCCAAGCAGCGGGAGCTCCTACAATGAGCAGTTCTTC. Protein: CASSPSSGSSYNEQFF. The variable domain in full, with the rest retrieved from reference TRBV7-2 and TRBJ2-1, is GAGVSQSPSNKVTEKGKDVELRCDPISGHTALYWYRQSLGQGLEFLIYFQGNSAPDKSGLPSDRFSAERTGGSVSTLTIQRTQQEDSAVYLCASSPSSGSSYNEQFFGPGTRLTVL.

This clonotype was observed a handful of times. The CDR3 region is CATSRTHEQFF. The CDR3 DNA sequence: TGTGCCACCAGCAGGACCCATGAGCAGTTCTTC. This sequence joins TRBV24-1 and TRBJ2-1, with no clear D. Germline V CDR1 and CDR2: KGHDR, SFDVKD. Trimming cost V 7 bases and J 8 bases, with 8 bases left between them. This CDR3 region has 11 residues.

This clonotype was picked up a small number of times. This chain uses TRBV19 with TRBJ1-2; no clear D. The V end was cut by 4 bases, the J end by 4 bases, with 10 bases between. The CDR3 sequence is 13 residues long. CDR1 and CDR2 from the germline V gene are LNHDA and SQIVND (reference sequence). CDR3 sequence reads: CASSRAVSYGYTF. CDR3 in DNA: TGTGCCAGTAGTAGGGCTGTTTCCTATGGCTACACCTTC.

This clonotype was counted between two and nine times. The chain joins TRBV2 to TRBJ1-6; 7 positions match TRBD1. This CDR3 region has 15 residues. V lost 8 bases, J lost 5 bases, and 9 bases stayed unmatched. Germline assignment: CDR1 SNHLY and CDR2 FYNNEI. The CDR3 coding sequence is TGTGCCAGCCTTCGACAGGGAGTCGATAATTCACCCCTCCACTTT. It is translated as CASLRQGVDNSPLHF.

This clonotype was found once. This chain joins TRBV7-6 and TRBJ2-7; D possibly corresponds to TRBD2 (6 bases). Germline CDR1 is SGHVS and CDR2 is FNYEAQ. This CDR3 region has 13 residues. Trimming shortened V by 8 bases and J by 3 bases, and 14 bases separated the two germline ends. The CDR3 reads CASQPSVGYEQYF. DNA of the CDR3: TGTGCCAGCCAGCCTAGCGTGGGCTACGAGCAGTACTTC.

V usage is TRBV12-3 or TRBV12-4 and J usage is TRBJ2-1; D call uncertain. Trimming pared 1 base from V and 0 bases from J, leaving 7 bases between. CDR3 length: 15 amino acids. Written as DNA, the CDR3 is TGTGCCAGCAGTTTAGGGCCGAGCTCCTACAATGAGCAGTTCTTC. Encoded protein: CASSLGPSSYNEQFF.

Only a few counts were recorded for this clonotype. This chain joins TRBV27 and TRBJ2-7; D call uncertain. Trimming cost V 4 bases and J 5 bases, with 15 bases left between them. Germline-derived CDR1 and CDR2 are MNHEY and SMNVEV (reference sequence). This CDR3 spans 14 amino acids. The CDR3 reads CASSSQPPPHEQYF. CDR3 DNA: TGTGCCAGCAGTTCTCAGCCTCCTCCCCACGAGCAGTACTTC.

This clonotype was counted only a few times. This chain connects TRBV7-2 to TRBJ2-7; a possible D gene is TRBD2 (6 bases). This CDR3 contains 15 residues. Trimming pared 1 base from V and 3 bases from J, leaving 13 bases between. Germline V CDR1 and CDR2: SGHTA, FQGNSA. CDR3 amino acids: CASSLDREMVYEQYF. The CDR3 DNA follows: TGTGCCAGCAGCTTAGATCGGGAGATGGTCTACGAGCAGTACTTC.

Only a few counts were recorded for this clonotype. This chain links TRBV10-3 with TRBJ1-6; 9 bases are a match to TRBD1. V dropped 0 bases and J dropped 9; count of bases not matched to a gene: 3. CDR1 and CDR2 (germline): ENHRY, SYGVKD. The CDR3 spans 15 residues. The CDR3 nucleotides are TGTGCCATCAGTGAGTCGGGGACAGGGAGTTCACCCCTCCACTTT. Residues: CAISESGTGSSPLHF.

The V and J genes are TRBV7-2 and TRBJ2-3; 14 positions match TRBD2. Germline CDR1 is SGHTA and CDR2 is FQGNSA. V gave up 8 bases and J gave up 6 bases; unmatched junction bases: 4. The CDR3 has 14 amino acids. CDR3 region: CASQGTSGGDTQYF. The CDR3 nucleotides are TGTGCCAGCCAGGGGACTAGCGGGGGTGATACGCAGTATTTT.

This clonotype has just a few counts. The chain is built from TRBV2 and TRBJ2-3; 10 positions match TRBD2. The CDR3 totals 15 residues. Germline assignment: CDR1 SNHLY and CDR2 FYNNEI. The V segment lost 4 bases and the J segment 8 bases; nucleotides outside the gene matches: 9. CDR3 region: CASSVRLAGVSTQYF. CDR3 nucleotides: TGTGCCAGCAGTGTCAGGCTAGCGGGAGTATCTACGCAGTATTTT.

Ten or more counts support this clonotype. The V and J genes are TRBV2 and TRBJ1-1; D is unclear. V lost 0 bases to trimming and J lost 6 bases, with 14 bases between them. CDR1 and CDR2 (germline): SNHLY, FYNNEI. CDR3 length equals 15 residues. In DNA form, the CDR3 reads TGTGCCAGCAGTGAAGCGCATCGGAGCCTAGCTGAAGCTTTCTTT. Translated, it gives CASSEAHRSLAEAFF.

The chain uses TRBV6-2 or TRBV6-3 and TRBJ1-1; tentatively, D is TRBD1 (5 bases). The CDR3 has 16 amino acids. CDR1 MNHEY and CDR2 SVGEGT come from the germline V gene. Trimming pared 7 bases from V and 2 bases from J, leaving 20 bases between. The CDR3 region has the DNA TGTGCCAGCACCGGACGGGGGTCACCGAGAAACACTGAAGCTTTCTTT. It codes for CASTGRGSPRNTEAFF.

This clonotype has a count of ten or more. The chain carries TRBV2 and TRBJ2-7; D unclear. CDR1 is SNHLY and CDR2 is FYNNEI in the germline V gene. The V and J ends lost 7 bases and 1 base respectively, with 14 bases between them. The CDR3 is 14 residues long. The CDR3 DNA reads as TGTGCCAGCATGGTCCTTATATCTTCCTACGAGCAGTACTTC. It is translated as CASMVLISSYEQYF.

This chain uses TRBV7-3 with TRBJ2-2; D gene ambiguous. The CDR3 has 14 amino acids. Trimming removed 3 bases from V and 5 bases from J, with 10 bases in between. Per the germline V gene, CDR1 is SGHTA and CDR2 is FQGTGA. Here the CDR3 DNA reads TGTGCCAGCAGCTTGGTGGGTAGGACCGGGGAGCTGTTTTTT. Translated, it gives CASSLVGRTGELFF.

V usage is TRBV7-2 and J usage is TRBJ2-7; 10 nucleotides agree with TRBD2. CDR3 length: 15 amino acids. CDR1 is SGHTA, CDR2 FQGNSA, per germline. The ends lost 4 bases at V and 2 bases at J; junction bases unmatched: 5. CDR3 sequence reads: CASSSTSGATYEQYF. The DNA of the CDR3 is TGTGCCAGCAGCTCAACTAGCGGGGCAACCTACGAGCAGTACTTC.

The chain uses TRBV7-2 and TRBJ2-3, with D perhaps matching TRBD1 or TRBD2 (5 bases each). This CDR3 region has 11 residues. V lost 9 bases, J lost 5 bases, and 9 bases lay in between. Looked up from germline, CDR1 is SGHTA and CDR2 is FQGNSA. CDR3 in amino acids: CASTGGDTQYF. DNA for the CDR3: TGTGCCAGTACTGGGGGAGATACGCAGTATTTT. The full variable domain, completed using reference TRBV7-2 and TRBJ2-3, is GAGVSQSPSNKVTEKGKDVELRCDPISGHTALYWYRQSLGQGLEFLIYFQGNSAPDKSGLPSDRFSAERTGGSVSTLTIQRTQQEDSAVYLCASTGGDTQYFGPGTRLTVL.

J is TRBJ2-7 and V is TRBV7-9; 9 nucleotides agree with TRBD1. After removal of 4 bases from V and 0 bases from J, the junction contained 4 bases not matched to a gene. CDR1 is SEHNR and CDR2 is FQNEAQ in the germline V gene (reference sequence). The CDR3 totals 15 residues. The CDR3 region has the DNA TGTGCCAGCAGCTCGGGGACAGGGAACTCCTACGAGCAGTACTTC. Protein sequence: CASSSGTGNSYEQYF.

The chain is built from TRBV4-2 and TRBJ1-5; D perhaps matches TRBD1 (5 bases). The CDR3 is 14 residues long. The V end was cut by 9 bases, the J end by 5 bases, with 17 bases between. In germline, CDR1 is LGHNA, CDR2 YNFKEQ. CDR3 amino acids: CARSGAGGYQPQHF. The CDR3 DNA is TGTGCCAGATCCGGGGCAGGCGGATATCAGCCCCAGCATTTT.